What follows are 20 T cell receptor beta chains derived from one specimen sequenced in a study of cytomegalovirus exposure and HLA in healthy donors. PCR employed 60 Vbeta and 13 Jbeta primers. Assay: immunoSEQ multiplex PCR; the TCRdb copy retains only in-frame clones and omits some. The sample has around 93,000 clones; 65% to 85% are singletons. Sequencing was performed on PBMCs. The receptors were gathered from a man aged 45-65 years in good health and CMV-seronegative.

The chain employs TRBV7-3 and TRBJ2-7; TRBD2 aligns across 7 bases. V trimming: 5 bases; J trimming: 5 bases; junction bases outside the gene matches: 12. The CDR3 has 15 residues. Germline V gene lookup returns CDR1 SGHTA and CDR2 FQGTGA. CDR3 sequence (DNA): TGTGCCAGCAGCCCCTGGGGGGAGGGAGACCACGAGCAGTACTTC. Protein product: CASSPWGEGDHEQYF. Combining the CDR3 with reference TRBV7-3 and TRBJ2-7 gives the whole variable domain GAGVSQTPSNKVTEKGKYVELRCDPISGHTALYWYRQSLGQGPEFLIYFQGTGAADDSGLPNDRFFAVRPEGSVSTLKIQRTERGDSAVYLCASSPWGEGDHEQYFGPGTRLTVT.

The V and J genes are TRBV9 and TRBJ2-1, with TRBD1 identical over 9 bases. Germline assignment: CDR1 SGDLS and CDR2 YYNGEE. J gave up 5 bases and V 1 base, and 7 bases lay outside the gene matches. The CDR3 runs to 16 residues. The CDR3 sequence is CASSVWDRVADNEQFF. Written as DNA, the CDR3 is TGTGCCAGCAGCGTATGGGACAGGGTGGCGGACAATGAGCAGTTCTTC.

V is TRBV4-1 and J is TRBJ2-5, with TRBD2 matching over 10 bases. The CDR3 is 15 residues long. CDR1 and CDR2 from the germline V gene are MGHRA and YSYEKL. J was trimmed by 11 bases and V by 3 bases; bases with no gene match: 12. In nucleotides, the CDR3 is TGCGCCAGCAGCCATAGGGCTAGCGGGAGATATGAGCAGTACTTC. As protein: CASSHRASGRYEQYF.

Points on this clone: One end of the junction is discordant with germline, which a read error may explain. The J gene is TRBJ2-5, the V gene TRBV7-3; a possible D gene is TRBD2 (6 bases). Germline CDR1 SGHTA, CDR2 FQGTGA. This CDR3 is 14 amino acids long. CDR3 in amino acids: CASSSLEGPIEVDF. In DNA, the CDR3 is TGTGCCAGCAGCTCGCTGGAGGGCCCTATCGAGGTGGACTTC.

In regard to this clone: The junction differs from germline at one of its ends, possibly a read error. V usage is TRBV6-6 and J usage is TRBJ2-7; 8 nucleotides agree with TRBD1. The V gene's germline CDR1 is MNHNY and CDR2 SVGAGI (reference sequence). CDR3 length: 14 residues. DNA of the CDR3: TGTGCCAGCAGTTATAGACAGGGGACCTACGAGCAGTGCTTC. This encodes CASSYRQGTYEQCF.

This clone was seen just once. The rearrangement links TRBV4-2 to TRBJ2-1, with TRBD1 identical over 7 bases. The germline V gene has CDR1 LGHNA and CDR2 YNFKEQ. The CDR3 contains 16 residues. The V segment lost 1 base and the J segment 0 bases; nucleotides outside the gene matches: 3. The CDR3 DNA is TGTGCCAGCAGCCAAGTGGGACAGAGCTCCTACAATGAGCAGTTCTTC. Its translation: CASSQVGQSSYNEQFF.

The CDR3 coding sequence is TGTGCCAGCAGTGACGGAACAGCATATAGCAATCAGCCCCAGCATTTT. This sequence encodes CASSDGTAYSNQPQHF. This chain uses TRBV6-4 with TRBJ1-5, with unresolved D. The CDR3 is made up of 16 amino acids. The germline gives CDR1 MRHNA, CDR2 SNTAGT. Trimming removed 2 bases from V and 0 bases from J, with 11 bases in between.

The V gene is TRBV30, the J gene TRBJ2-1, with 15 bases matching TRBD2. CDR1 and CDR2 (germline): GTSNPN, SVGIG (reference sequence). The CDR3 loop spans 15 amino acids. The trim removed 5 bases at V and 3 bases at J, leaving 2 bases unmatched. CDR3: CAWWTSGRVYNEQFF. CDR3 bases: TGTGCCTGGTGGACTAGCGGGAGGGTCTACAATGAGCAGTTCTTC.

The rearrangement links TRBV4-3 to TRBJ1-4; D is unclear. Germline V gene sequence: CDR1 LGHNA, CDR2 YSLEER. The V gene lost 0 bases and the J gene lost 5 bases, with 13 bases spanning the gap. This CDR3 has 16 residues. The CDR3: CASSQDQAGRNEKLFF. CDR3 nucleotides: TGCGCCAGCAGCCAAGATCAGGCGGGGAGGAATGAAAAACTGTTTTTT.

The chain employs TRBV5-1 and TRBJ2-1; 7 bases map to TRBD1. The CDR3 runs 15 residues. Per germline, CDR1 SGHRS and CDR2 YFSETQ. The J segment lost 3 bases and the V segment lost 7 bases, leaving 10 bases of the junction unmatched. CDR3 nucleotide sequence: TGCGCCAGCGCCGCTGAGGGGACAGACTACAATGAGCAGTTCTTC. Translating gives CASAAEGTDYNEQFF.

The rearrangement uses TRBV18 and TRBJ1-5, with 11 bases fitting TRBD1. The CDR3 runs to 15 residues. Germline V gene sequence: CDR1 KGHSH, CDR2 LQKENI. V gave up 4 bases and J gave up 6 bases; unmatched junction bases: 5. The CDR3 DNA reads TGTGCCAGCTCACAGGGACAGGGGGGTGGTCAGCCCCAGCATTTT. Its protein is CASSQGQGGGQPQHF. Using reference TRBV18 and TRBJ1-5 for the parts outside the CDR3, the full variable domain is NAGVMQNPRHLVRRRGQEARLRCSPMKGHSHVYWYRQLPEEGLKFMVYLQKENIIDESGMPKERFSAEFPKEGPSILRIQQVVRGDSAAYFCASSQGQGGGQPQHFGDGTRLSIL.

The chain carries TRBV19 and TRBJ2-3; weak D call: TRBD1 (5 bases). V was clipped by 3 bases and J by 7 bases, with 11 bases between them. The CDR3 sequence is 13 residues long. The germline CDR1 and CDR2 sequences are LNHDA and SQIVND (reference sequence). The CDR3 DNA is TGTGCCAGTAGTATTCGACAGCCTTATACGCAGTATTTT. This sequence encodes CASSIRQPYTQYF.

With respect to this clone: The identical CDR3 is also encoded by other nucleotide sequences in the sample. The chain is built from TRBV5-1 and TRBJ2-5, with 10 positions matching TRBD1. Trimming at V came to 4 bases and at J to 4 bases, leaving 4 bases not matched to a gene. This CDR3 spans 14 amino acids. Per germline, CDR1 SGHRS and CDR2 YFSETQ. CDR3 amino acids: CASSPGTGVETQYF. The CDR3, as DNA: TGCGCCAGCAGCCCCGGGACAGGGGTAGAGACCCAGTACTTC.

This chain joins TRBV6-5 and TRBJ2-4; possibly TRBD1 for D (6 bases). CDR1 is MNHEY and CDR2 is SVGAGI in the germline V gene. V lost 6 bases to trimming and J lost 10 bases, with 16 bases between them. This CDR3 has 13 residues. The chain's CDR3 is CASSPQGQEIQYF. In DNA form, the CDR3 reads TGTGCCAGCAGCCCCCAGGGGCAGGAGATTCAGTACTTC.

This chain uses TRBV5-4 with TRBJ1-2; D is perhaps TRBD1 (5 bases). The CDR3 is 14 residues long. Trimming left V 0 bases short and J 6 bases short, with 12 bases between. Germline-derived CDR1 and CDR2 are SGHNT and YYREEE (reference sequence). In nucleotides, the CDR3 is TGTGCCAGCAGCTTGGCCGGGGGTAATGATGGCTACACCTTC. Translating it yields CASSLAGGNDGYTF.

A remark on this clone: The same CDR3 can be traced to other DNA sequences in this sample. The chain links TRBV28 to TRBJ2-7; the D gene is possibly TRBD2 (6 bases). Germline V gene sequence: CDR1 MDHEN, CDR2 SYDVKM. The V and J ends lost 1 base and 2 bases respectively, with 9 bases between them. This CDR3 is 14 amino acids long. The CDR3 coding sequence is TGTGCCAGCAGTTTATCGGGACTGACCTACGAGCAGTACTTC. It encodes CASSLSGLTYEQYF.

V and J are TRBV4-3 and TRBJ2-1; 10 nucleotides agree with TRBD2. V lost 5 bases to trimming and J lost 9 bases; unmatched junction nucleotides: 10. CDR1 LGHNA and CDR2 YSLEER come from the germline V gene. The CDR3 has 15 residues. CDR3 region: CASSGSGRAGSEQFF. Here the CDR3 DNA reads TGCGCCAGCAGCGGGAGCGGGAGGGCCGGCAGTGAGCAGTTCTTC.

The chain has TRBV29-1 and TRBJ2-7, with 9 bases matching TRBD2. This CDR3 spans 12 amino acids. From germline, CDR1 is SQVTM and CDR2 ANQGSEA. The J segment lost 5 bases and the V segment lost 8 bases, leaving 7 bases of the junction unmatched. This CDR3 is CSCWTSVNEQYF. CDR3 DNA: TGCAGCTGCTGGACTAGCGTAAACGAGCAGTACTTC.

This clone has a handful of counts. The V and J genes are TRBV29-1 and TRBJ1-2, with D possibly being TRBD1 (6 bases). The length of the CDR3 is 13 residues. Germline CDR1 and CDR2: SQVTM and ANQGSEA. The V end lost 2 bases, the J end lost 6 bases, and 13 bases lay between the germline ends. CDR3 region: CSVENPQGNGYTF. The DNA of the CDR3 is TGCAGCGTTGAAAACCCACAGGGAAATGGCTACACCTTC.

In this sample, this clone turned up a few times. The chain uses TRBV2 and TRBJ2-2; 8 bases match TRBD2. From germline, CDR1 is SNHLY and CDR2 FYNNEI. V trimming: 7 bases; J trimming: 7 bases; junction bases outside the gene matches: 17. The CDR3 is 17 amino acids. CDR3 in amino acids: CASTSSPGGRIGGELFF. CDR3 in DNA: TGTGCCAGCACCTCATCACCGGGAGGGCGAATAGGCGGGGAGCTGTTTTTT. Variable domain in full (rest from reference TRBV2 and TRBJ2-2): EPEVTQTPSHQVTQMGQEVILRCVPISNHLYFYWYRQILGQKVEFLVSFYNNEISEKSEIFDDQFSVERPDGSNFTLKIRSTKLEDSAMYFCASTSSPGGRIGGELFFGEGSRLTVL.